Listed here are 4 T cell receptor beta chains from one sample, sequenced in a study of T-cell memory formation after mild COVID-19. TCRdb called the 5' RACE reads again in MiXCR, with one record for every CDR3 protein. The table shows about 110,000 distinct CDR3 sequences, with about 18% occurring only once. The source material was PBMCs or a T cell subset sorted from them (not recorded which). The receptors derive from an adult woman who had mild COVID-19 (a few samples of this study predate the infection). Cell type and time point are not known.

A few counts support this clonotype. The gene calls are TRBV27 and TRBJ2-6; D is unclear. Germline V gene sequence: CDR1 MNHEY, CDR2 SMNVEV (reference sequence). CDR3 length: 15 residues. Trimming took off 3 bases at V and 0 bases at J, with 6 bases between the two ends. The CDR3 DNA sequence: TGTGCCAGCAGTTTCGACACCTCTGGGGCCAACGTCCTGACTTTC. It translates to CASSFDTSGANVLTF.

V usage is TRBV24-1 and J usage is TRBJ2-7, with D perhaps TRBD1 (5 bases). Between the trimmed V and J ends, which lost 5 bases and 2 bases, there was a span of 12 bases. Germline V gene sequence: CDR1 KGHDR, CDR2 SFDVKD. This CDR3 contains 14 residues. In DNA, the CDR3 is TGTGCCACCAGTGGAGGACAAACCCCCTACGAGCAGTACTTC. It encodes CATSGGQTPYEQYF.

The chain carries TRBV24-1 and TRBJ2-2; tentatively, D is TRBD2 (5 bases). The CDR3 is 11 amino acids. V shed 7 bases and J shed 6 bases, with 5 bases lying between them. Germline V gene sequence: CDR1 KGHDR, CDR2 SFDVKD. The CDR3 DNA reads TGTGCCACCAGGGGAGCCGGGGAGCTGTTTTTT. It codes for CATRGAGELFF.

V and J are TRBV4-3 and TRBJ2-1, with 11 positions matching TRBD2. Germline trimming cut 4 bases from V and 10 bases from J; bases unmatched to any gene: 6. The CDR3 runs 14 residues. Germline V gene sequence: CDR1 LGHNA, CDR2 YSLEER. The CDR3 is CASSRTGLAAEQFF. The CDR3 nucleotides are TGCGCCAGCAGCCGAACGGGACTAGCGGCCGAGCAGTTCTTC.